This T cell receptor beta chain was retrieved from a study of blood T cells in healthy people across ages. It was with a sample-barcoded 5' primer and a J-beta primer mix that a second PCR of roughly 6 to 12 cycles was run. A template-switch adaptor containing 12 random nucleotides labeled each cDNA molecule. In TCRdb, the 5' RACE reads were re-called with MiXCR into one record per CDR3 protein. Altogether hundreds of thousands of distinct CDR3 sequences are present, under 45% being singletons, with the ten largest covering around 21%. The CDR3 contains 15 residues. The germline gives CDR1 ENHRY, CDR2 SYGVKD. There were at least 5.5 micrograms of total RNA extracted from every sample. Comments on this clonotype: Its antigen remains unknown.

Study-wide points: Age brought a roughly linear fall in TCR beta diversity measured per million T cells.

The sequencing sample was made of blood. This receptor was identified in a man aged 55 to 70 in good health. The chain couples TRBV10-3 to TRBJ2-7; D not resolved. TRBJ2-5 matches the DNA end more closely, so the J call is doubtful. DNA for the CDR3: TGTGCCATCAGTGAGTCCGCGGCTAAGGCAGAGACCCAGTACTTC. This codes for CAISESAAKAETQYF.